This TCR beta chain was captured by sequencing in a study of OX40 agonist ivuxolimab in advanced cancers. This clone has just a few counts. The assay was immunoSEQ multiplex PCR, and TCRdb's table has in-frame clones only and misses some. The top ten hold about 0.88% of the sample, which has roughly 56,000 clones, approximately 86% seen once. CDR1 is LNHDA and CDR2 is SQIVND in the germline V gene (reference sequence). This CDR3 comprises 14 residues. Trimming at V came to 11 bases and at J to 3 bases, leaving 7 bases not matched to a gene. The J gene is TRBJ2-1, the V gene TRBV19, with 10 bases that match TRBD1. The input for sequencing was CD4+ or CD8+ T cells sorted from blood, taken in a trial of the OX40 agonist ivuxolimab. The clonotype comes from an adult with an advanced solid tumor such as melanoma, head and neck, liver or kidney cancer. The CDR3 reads CAPGGTGVYNEQFF. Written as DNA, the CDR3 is TGTGCCCCGGGGGGGACAGGGGTCTACAATGAGCAGTTCTTC. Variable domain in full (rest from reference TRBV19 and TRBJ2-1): DGGITQSPKYLFRKEGQNVTLSCEQNLNHDAMYWYRQDPGQGLRLIYYSQIVNDFQKGDIAEGYSVSREKKESFPLTVTSAQKNPTAFYLCAPGGTGVYNEQFFGPGTRLTVL.